Listed here are 7 T cell receptor beta chains from one sample, sequenced in a study of CD4 T cells in relation to SARS-CoV-2 and coronaviruses. The antigens of these receptors remain unknown. Only in-frame clones appear in the TCRdb table, and some are missing; sequencing was by immunoSEQ multiplex PCR. The sample contains 21,000 or so clones, approximately 82% of which appear only once. Before the COVID-19 pandemic, during about 2010-2018, CD4+ T cells were taken from unexposed donors. Isolation of CD4+ T cells took place after roughly nine days in culture. Sequenced: CD4+ T cells from PBMCs, cultured in vitro. Receptors originate from a human donor in good health.

J is TRBJ1-1 and V is TRBV6-1; TRBD1 matches 7 bases. V shed 0 bases and J 7 bases; nucleotides not matched to a gene: 8. The length of the CDR3 is 15 residues. Germline V lookup: CDR1 MNHNS, CDR2 SASEGT. The CDR3 nucleotides are TGTGCCAGCAGTGAAGCGGCAGGGGGGCGCGATGAAGCTTTCTTT. Translation gives CASSEAAGGRDEAFF.

This chain links TRBV3-1 (or the pseudogene TRBV3-2) with TRBJ1-6; no clear D. Looked up from germline, CDR1 is LGHDT and CDR2 is YNNKEL (reference sequence). The CDR3 extends over 14 amino acids. V shed 0 bases and J shed 9 bases, with 9 bases lying between them. The DNA for the CDR3 is TGTGCCAGCAGCCAAGAGACCTTGTCTTCACCCCTCCACTTT. Its protein product is CASSQETLSSPLHF.

The chain joins TRBV5-6 to TRBJ1-1; unclear D gene. The CDR3 has 15 residues. Germline CDR1 SGHDT, CDR2 YYEEEE. The ends were cut back, 2 bases at V and 2 bases at J, with 13 bases in the middle. The CDR3 DNA sequence: TGTGCCAGCAGCTTAGACGGACCCTTAAACACTGAAGCTTTCTTT. It translates to CASSLDGPLNTEAFF.

The chain has TRBV5-4 and TRBJ1-1; tentative D call: TRBD1 (6 bases). The V gene's germline CDR1 is SGHNT and CDR2 YYREEE (reference sequence). CDR3 length equals 16 residues. Trimming stripped 0 bases from V and 1 base from J, with 13 bases between. CDR3 nucleotides: TGTGCCAGCAGCTTGGATAGCTGGACAGCGAACACTGAAGCTTTCTTT. This translates into CASSLDSWTANTEAFF.

The chain employs TRBV19 and TRBJ2-3, with D tentatively TRBD1 or TRBD2 (5 bases each). This CDR3 spans 14 amino acids. The V end lost 8 bases, the J end lost 5 bases, and 17 bases lay between the germline ends. CDR1 is LNHDA, CDR2 SQIVND, per germline (reference sequence). The CDR3 protein is CASSWVGDRDTQYF. Here the CDR3 DNA reads TGTGCCAGTTCCTGGGTCGGGGACCGAGATACGCAGTATTTT.

The chain couples TRBV28 to TRBJ2-7; 11 positions agree with TRBD2. V shed 5 bases, J shed 1 base, and the junction held 7 bases outside the gene matches. The germline gives CDR1 MDHEN, CDR2 SYDVKM. The CDR3 runs 16 residues. The CDR3 is CASSQVVAGGSYEQYF. The CDR3 DNA sequence: TGTGCCAGCAGTCAGGTCGTAGCGGGAGGGTCCTACGAGCAGTACTTC. Complete variable domain (other parts from reference TRBV28 and TRBJ2-7): DVKVTQSSRYLVKRTGEKVFLECVQDMDHENMFWYRQDPGLGLRLIYFSYDVKMKEKGDIPEGYSVSREKKERFSLILESASTNQTSMYLCASSQVVAGGSYEQYFGPGTRLTVT.

This clone was seen only once. This chain links TRBV3-1 (or the pseudogene TRBV3-2) with TRBJ2-7; 7 bases are a match to TRBD2. Trimming cost V 3 bases and J 7 bases; bases outside gene matches: 3. Germline V gives CDR1 LGHDT, CDR2 YNNKEL (reference sequence). The CDR3 spans 12 residues. CDR3 protein: CASSQGGGEQYF. As DNA, the CDR3 is TGTGCCAGCAGCCAGGGCGGGGGAGAGCAGTACTTC.